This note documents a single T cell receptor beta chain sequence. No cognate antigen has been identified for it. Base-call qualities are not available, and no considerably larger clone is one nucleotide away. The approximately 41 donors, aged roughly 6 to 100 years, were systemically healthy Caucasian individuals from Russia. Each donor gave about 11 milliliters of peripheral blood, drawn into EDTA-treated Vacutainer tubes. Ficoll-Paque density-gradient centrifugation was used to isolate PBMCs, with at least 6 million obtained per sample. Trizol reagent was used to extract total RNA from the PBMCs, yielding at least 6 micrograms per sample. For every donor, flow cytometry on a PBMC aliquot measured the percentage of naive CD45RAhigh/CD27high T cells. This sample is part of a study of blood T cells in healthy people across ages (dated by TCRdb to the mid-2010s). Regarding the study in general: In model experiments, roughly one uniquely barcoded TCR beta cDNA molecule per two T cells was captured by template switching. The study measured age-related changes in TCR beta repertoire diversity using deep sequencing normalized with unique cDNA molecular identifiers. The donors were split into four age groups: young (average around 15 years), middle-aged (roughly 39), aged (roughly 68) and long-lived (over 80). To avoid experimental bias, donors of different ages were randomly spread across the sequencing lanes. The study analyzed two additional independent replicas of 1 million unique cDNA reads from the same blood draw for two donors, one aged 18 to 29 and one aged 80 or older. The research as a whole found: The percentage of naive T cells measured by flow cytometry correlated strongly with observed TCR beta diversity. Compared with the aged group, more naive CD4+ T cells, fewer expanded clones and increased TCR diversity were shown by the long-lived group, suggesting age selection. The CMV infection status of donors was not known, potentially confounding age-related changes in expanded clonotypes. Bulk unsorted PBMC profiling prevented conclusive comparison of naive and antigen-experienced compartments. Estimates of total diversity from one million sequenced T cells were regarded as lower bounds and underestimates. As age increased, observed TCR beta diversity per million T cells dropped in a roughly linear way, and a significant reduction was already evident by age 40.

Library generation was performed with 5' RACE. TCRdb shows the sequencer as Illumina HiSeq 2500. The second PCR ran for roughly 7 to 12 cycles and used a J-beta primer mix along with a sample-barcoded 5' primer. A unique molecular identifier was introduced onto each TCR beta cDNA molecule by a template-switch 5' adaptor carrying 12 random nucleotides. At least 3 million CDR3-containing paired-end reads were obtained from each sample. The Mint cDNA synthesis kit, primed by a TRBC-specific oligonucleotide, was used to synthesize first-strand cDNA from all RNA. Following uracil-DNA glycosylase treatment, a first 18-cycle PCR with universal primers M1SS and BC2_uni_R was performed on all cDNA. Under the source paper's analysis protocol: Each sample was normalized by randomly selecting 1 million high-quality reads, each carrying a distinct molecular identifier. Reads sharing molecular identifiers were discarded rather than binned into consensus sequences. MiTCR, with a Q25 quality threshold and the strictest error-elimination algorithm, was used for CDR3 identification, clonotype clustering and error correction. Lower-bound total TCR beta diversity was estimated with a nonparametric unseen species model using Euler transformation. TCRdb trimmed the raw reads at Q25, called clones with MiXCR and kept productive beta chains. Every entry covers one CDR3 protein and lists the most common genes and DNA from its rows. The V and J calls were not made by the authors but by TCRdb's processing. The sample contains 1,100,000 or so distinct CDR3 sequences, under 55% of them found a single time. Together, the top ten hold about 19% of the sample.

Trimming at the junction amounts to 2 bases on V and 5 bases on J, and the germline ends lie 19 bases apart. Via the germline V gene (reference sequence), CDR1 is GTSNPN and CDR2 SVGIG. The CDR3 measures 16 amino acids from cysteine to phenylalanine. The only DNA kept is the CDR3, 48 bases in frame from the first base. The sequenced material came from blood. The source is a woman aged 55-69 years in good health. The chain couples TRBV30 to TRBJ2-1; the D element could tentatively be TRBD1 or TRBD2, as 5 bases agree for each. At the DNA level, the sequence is TGTGCCTGGAGTATCGCCAGGGTAGTGGGACACAATGAGCAGTTCTTC. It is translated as CAWSIARVVGHNEQFF.